The 32 T cell receptor beta chains reported below all come from one sample, sequenced in a study of post-analysis software for immune sequencing data. Antigens for these TCRs are unknown. TCR beta cDNA libraries included unique molecular identifiers. One entry per CDR3 protein, called by TCRdb with MiXCR from the PCR reads. The sample records about 400,000 distinct CDR3 sequences, less than 40% being singletons. Study results and limitations: TRBV5-6, TRBV5-1 and TRBV20-1 were among several TRBV segments more frequent in patients than controls.

Sequencing used blood. The receptor source for this set is a girl under 18 with multiple sclerosis.

This clonotype was picked up a small number of times. The gene calls are TRBV7-2 and TRBJ1-1, with a tentative D call TRBD1 (6 bases). This CDR3 is 14 amino acids long. CDR1 is SGHTA, CDR2 FQGNSA, per germline. V dropped 1 base and J dropped 7 bases, with 13 bases sitting between them. The DNA for the CDR3 is TGTGCCAGCAGCTTAGGTGGGGGGCCGGATGAAGCTTTCTTT. Translation gives CASSLGGGPDEAFF.

This clonotype was counted only a few times. The CDR3 DNA reads TGTGCCATCGCCCTGGGGGGCGGGAATGAGCAGTTCTTC. Protein product: CAIALGGGNEQFF. The chain uses TRBV10-3 and TRBJ2-1; D tentatively fits TRBD1 or TRBD2 (6 bases each). V was shortened by 8 bases and J by 7 bases, with 15 bases between the two germline ends. This CDR3 contains 13 residues. Germline CDR1 and CDR2: ENHRY and SYGVKD.

The CDR3 bases are TGCAGTGCCTTCTGGCAGGGTCAGCCCCAGCATTTT. It codes for CSAFWQGQPQHF. This chain uses TRBV20-1 with TRBJ1-5; possible D gene TRBD1, 5 bases. Germline V gives CDR1 DFQATT, CDR2 SNEGSKA (reference sequence). Deletions cut 6 bases from V and 6 bases from J, with 12 bases between. The CDR3 contains 12 residues.

The chain has TRBV4-1 and TRBJ2-5; unclear D gene. V was shortened by 1 base and J by 5 bases, with 11 bases between the two germline ends. CDR1 is MGHRA, CDR2 YSYEKL, per germline. CDR3 length: 14 residues. The CDR3 DNA reads as TGCGCCAGCAGCCAAGTCTTGGTGGGGGAGACCCAGTACTTC. It encodes CASSQVLVGETQYF.

In its sample, this clonotype was seen a few times. This chain uses TRBV18 with TRBJ2-6; no clear D gene. This CDR3 is 13 amino acids long. V was shortened by 3 bases and J by 3 bases, with 3 bases between the two germline ends. Germline V gene data show CDR1 as KGHSH and CDR2 as LQKENI. The CDR3 sequence: CASSPDGANVLTF. Here the CDR3 DNA reads TGTGCCAGCTCACCTGATGGGGCCAACGTCCTGACTTTC.

V gene TRBV24-1 combines with J gene TRBJ1-2; weak D call: TRBD1 (6 bases). The CDR3 runs to 15 residues. CDR1 KGHDR and CDR2 SFDVKD come from the germline V gene. V was shortened by 4 bases and J by 6 bases, with 17 bases between the two germline ends. The CDR3 reads CATSDSQGQMDGYTF. The CDR3 region has the DNA TGTGCCACCAGTGACTCTCAGGGGCAAATGGATGGCTACACCTTC.

This clonotype was seen more than once but under ten times. The gene calls are TRBV14 and TRBJ1-2; 10 bases line up with TRBD1. Germline V gene data show CDR1 as SGHDN and CDR2 as FVKESK. V lost 4 bases, J lost 7 bases, and 6 bases stayed unmatched. The CDR3 runs 14 residues. CDR3 loop: CASSRLTGGSGYTF. CDR3 nucleotide sequence: TGTGCCAGCAGCCGCCTGACAGGGGGCTCTGGCTACACCTTC.

The chain links TRBV7-2 to TRBJ2-5; maybe TRBD1 (6 bases). The last part of the DNA fits TRBJ2-7 better; the J call may be wrong. Germline lookup yields CDR1 SGHTA and CDR2 FQGNSA. CDR3 size: 14 residues. CDR3 loop: CASSSVVGAHEQYF. CDR3 DNA: TGTGCCAGCAGCAGCGTCGTGGGGGCCCACGAGCAGTACTTC.

This clonotype was detected a few times. The rearrangement links TRBV12-3 or TRBV12-4 to TRBJ2-7, with 8 bases matching TRBD1. Trimming cost V 7 bases and J 2 bases; bases outside gene matches: 10. The CDR3 has 15 amino acids. CDR3 nucleotides: TGTGCCAGCAAATGGGGGGACAGGCCTCCCTACGAGCAGTACTTC. Its protein product is CASKWGDRPPYEQYF.

The gene calls are TRBV28 and TRBJ2-4, with D perhaps being TRBD1 or TRBD2 (5 bases each). Germline V gene data show CDR1 as MDHEN and CDR2 as SYDVKM. This CDR3 has 17 amino acids. V was cut by 6 bases and J by 0 bases, with 18 bases left in between. The CDR3: CASRSEQDFLAKNIQYF. The CDR3 DNA reads TGTGCCAGCAGATCGGAACAGGACTTCCTAGCCAAAAACATTCAGTACTTC.

The chain carries TRBV27 and TRBJ1-5, with TRBD1 as a possible D gene (6 bases). Germline assignment: CDR1 MNHEY and CDR2 SMNVEV (reference sequence). The CDR3 covers 18 residues. Trimming stripped 5 bases from V and 1 base from J, with 21 bases between. CDR3 sequence: CASSPKDSPGWSNQPQHF. The DNA for the CDR3 is TGTGCCAGCAGTCCTAAGGACAGTCCGGGCTGGAGCAATCAGCCCCAGCATTTT.

The J gene is TRBJ2-1, the V gene TRBV2, with 7 bases identical to TRBD2. Germline CDR1 and CDR2: SNHLY and FYNNEI. J was trimmed by 7 bases and V by 6 bases; bases with no gene match: 12. The CDR3 spans 15 residues. The CDR3 region is CASRRDSREGNEQFF. CDR3 nucleotides: TGTGCCAGCAGGAGAGACAGCAGGGAGGGGAATGAGCAGTTCTTC.

This rearrangement joins TRBV3-1 to TRBJ2-6; the match to TRBD1 covers 8 bases. The germline CDR1 and CDR2 sequences are LGHDT and YNNKEL (reference sequence). The length of the CDR3 is 18 residues. After removal of 1 base from V and 1 base from J, the junction contained 6 bases not matched to a gene. CDR3 coding DNA: TGTGCCAGCAGCCAAGGGGGGGACAGGCTTTCTGGGGCCAACGTCCTGACTTTC. This codes for CASSQGGDRLSGANVLTF.

This clonotype was found many times. This chain connects TRBV10-3 to TRBJ1-2; D remains unclear. CDR1 ENHRY and CDR2 SYGVKD come from the germline V gene. This CDR3 is 15 amino acids long. V lost 2 bases and J 9 bases, leaving 19 bases between the germline ends. CDR3 sequence reads: CAISEPSGRVPSYTF. The CDR3 bases are TGTGCCATCAGTGAGCCTTCCGGCCGGGTGCCGAGCTACACCTTC.

V and J are TRBV6-5 and TRBJ2-6; D gene unclear. The germline V gene has CDR1 MNHEY and CDR2 SVGAGI. The CDR3 has 15 residues. The V end lost 7 bases, the J end lost 0 bases, and 10 bases lay between the germline ends. This chain's CDR3 is CASTDLVSGANVLTF. Written as DNA, the CDR3 is TGTGCCAGCACCGACCTAGTCTCTGGGGCCAACGTCCTGACTTTC.

This clonotype was seen ten or more times. The chain uses TRBV6-6 and TRBJ2-5; D gene uncertain. Germline CDR1 and CDR2: MNHNY and SVGAGI (reference sequence). Between the trimmed V and J ends, which lost 5 bases and 5 bases, there was a span of 6 bases. CDR3 length: 11 residues. CDR3 protein: CASSESETQYF. DNA for the CDR3: TGTGCCAGCAGTGAATCGGAGACCCAGTACTTC.

Only a few counts were recorded for this clonotype. The V and J genes are TRBV7-2 and TRBJ1-1, with D unresolved. This CDR3 is 16 amino acids long. V gave up 2 bases and J gave up 4 bases, with 17 bases separating them. CDR1 and CDR2 from the germline V gene are SGHTA and FQGNSA. CDR3 nucleotide sequence: TGTGCCAGCAGCTTAATCAGTCTATTGGAACGCACTGAAGCTTTCTTT. Its protein product is CASSLISLLERTEAFF.

This chain links TRBV7-9 with TRBJ2-7, with D tentatively TRBD1 (6 bases). V was cut by 6 bases and J by 0 bases, with 12 bases left in between. This CDR3 region has 14 residues. Germline V gene sequence: CDR1 SEHNR, CDR2 FQNEAQ (reference sequence). CDR3 protein: CASSRQEDSYEQYF. The CDR3 coding sequence is TGTGCCAGCAGTCGACAGGAGGACTCCTACGAGCAGTACTTC.

This clonotype has a handful of counts. The chain uses TRBV4-3 and TRBJ2-1; TRBD2 matches 14 bases. The CDR3 totals 19 residues. The ends lost 2 bases at V and 8 bases at J; junction bases unmatched: 14. Germline V gene lookup returns CDR1 LGHNA and CDR2 YSLEER. CDR3 sequence: CASSQSGTSGGQWHDEQFF. The CDR3 region has the DNA TGCGCCAGCAGCCAATCGGGGACTAGCGGGGGCCAATGGCACGATGAGCAGTTCTTC.

The V and J genes are TRBV4-1 and TRBJ1-1, with D maybe TRBD1 (6 bases). The germline gives CDR1 MGHRA, CDR2 YSYEKL. CDR3 length: 15 residues. V was shortened by 2 bases and J by 5 bases, with 15 bases between the two germline ends. The CDR3 coding sequence is TGCGCCAGCAGCCAACCTCCAGGGGTATGGACTGAAGCTTTCTTT. Encoded protein: CASSQPPGVWTEAFF.

The chain carries TRBV13 and TRBJ2-1, with 15 bases matching TRBD2. This CDR3 has 15 amino acids. V shed 4 bases, J shed 10 bases, and the junction held 5 bases outside the gene matches. Germline V CDR1 and CDR2: PRHDT, FYEKMQ (reference sequence). The CDR3 is CASSSRTSGGEEQFF. The CDR3 DNA follows: TGTGCCAGCAGCTCTCGGACTAGCGGGGGGGAGGAGCAGTTCTTC.

V is TRBV7-6 and J is TRBJ2-3; TRBD2 agrees at 10 bases. The germline V gene encodes CDR1 SGHVS and CDR2 FNYEAQ. CDR3 length: 16 residues. The junction had 3 bases not matched to a gene; V was cut back by 2 bases and J by 1 base. CDR3 in DNA: TGTGCCAGCAGCTTATTAGCGGGGGGCCGCACAGATACGCAGTATTTT. It specifies CASSLLAGGRTDTQYF. Full variable domain (remainder filled in from reference TRBV7-6 and TRBJ2-3): GAGVSQSPRYKVTKRGQDVALRCDPISGHVSLYWYRQALGQGPEFLTYFNYEAQQDKSGLPNDRFSAERPEGSISTLTIQRTEQRDSAMYRCASSLLAGGRTDTQYFGPGTRLTVL.

This clonotype was seen a few times. This chain uses TRBV5-1 with TRBJ2-5; 11 bases line up with TRBD2. The CDR3 contains 15 residues. After removal of 1 base from V and 3 bases from J, the junction contained 2 bases not matched to a gene. Germline V lookup: CDR1 SGHRS, CDR2 YFSETQ. As DNA, the CDR3 is TGCGCCAGCAGCTTGTCACTAGCGGGGGAAGAGACCCAGTACTTC. This encodes CASSLSLAGEETQYF.

V gene TRBV5-8 combines with J gene TRBJ2-7; TRBD1 matches at 10 bases. The CDR3 has 17 amino acids. Germline V CDR1 and CDR2: SGHTS, YDEGEE. V dropped 5 bases and J dropped 2; count of bases not matched to a gene: 13. CDR3 DNA sequence: TGTGCCAGCAGTTTCAATAAAGGGACAGGGGTTCCCTACGAGCAGTACTTC. As protein: CASSFNKGTGVPYEQYF.

The V gene is TRBV21-1, the J gene TRBJ1-1; the table's TRBD1 call for D was not verified on the DNA. TRBV21-1 is flagged as a pseudogene. The length of the CDR3 is 15 residues. CDR3 nucleotide sequence: TGTGCCAGCAGCAATGACGGGGGAACGAACACTGAAGCTTTCTTT. It yields the protein CASSNDGGTNTEAFF.

The chain combines TRBV5-1 with TRBJ2-3; TRBD1 matches at 8 bases. The germline V gene encodes CDR1 SGHRS and CDR2 YFSETQ. CDR3 length: 15 residues. The junction had 5 bases not matched to a gene; V was cut back by 4 bases and J by 1 base. CDR3 bases: TGCGCCAGCAGCCCGGGACAGGAGGGCACAGATACGCAGTATTTT. This codes for CASSPGQEGTDTQYF.

The chain recombines TRBV12-3 or TRBV12-4 with TRBJ2-1, with unresolved D. The CDR3 extends over 12 amino acids. Trimming stripped 5 bases from V and 9 bases from J, with 11 bases between. CDR3 bases: TGTGCCAGCAGTATCTTGTTGGTTGAGCAGTTCTTC. Translated: CASSILLVEQFF.

The chain joins TRBV6-1 to TRBJ2-1; no definite D call. This CDR3 comprises 13 residues. Trimming removed 1 base from V and 10 bases from J, with 11 bases in between. Germline CDR1 reads MNHNS; CDR2 reads SASEGT. For the CDR3, the DNA is TGTGCCAGCAGTGAAGGAATCTGGTACGAGCAGTTCTTC. This encodes CASSEGIWYEQFF.

Note on this clonotype: Just one base apart from a much larger clone, this may be a read error. This chain joins TRBV7-9 and TRBJ2-5; D might be TRBD2 (7 bases). The CDR3 covers 13 residues. Per the germline V gene, CDR1 is SEHNR and CDR2 is FQNEAQ (reference sequence). Trimming took 5 bases from V and 2 from J, leaving 9 bases between them. The DNA of the CDR3 is TGTGCCAGCAGCAAGGGGGGGCAAGAGACCCAGTACTTC. Its protein product is CASSKGGQETQYF.

The rearrangement links TRBV5-6 to TRBJ1-2; D is possibly TRBD1 (5 bases). The germline V and J ends were trimmed by 1 base and 7 bases, with 11 bases remaining between them. Per the germline V gene, CDR1 is SGHDT and CDR2 is YYEEEE. The CDR3 is 13 amino acids. CDR3 sequence reads: CASSLIGGGGYTF. The CDR3, as DNA: TGTGCCAGCAGCTTGATTGGGGGAGGTGGCTACACCTTC.

The chain has TRBV28 and TRBJ1-2; D is undetermined. The germline CDR1 and CDR2 sequences are MDHEN and SYDVKM. The CDR3 loop spans 12 amino acids. Trimming took 6 bases from V and 8 from J, leaving 13 bases between them. The CDR3 DNA follows: TGTGCCAGCAGCACAATTGGCCGAGGCTACACCTTC. It is translated as CASSTIGRGYTF.

This clonotype was seen at least ten times. This chain uses TRBV27 with TRBJ2-7, with 10 bases identical to TRBD2. J lost 6 bases, V lost 5 bases, and 13 bases had no gene match. Germline V gene sequence: CDR1 MNHEY, CDR2 SMNVEV (reference sequence). The CDR3 spans 16 residues. CDR3 bases: TGTGCCAGCAGTCCCCGGCGTAGCGGGGGGCCGATCGAGCAGTACTTC. Translated: CASSPRRSGGPIEQYF.